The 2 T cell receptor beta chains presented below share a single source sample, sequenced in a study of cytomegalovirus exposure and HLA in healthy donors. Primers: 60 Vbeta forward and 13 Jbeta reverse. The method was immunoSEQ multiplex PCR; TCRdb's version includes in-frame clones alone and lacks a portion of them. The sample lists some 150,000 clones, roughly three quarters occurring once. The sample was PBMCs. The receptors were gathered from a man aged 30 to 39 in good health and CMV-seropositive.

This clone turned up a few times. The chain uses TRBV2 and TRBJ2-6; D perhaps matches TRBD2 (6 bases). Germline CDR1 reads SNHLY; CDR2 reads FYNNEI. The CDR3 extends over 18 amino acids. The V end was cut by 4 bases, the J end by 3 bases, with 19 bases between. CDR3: CASSVPRDSLRGANVLTF. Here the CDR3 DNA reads TGTGCCAGCAGTGTCCCCAGGGACTCATTACGTGGGGCCAACGTCCTGACTTTC.

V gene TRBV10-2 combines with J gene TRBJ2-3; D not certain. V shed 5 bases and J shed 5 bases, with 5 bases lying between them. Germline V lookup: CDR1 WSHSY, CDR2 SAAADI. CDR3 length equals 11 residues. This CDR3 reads CASSFGDTQYF. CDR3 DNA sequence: TGCGCCAGCAGTTTCGGAGATACGCAGTATTTT.